What follows are 25 T cell receptor beta chains derived from one specimen sequenced in a study of CD8 T cells in Susac syndrome. After extraction with the RNeasy kit, about 0.45 to 1 ug of the RNA was reverse transcribed using random hexamers. TCRdb re-called the immunoSEQ multiplex PCR reads with MiXCR, one entry per CDR3 protein. Of 150,000 or so distinct CDR3 sequences in the sample, roughly 94% were seen once. The sequenced sample was CD4+ T cells from PBMCs. The receptor source for this set is a human donor with Susac syndrome.

This clonotype has a single count. The germline gene is not matched at one end of the junction; a read error may be the cause. The J gene is TRBJ1-6, the V gene TRBV5-6; D gene unclear. The CDR3 contains 13 residues. The germline V gene encodes CDR1 SGHDT and CDR2 YYEEEE. The CDR3: CASSTLPDSPLHF. The CDR3 DNA reads as TGTGCCAGCAGTACCTTGCCGGATTCGCCCCTCCACTTT.

The rearrangement joins TRBV12-5 to TRBJ2-5, with 10 bases aligning to TRBD1. The V gene end was trimmed by 5 bases and the J gene end by 1 base; junction bases not matched to a gene: 7. Germline CDR1 LGHNT, CDR2 FRNRAP. The CDR3 has 16 amino acids. The CDR3 region has the DNA TGTGCTAGTGGTCCCGGGACAGGGGTGTTCCAAGAGACCCAGTACTTC. Residues: CASGPGTGVFQETQYF. Combining the CDR3 with reference TRBV12-5 and TRBJ2-5 gives the whole variable domain DARVTQTPRHKVTEMGQEVTMRCQPILGHNTVFWYRQTMMQGLELLAYFRNRAPLDDSGMPKDRFSAEMPDATLATLKIQPSEPRDSAVYFCASGPGTGVFQETQYFGPGTRLLVL.

The V call is TRBV9, the J call TRBJ1-5; tentatively, D is TRBD1 (5 bases). Trimming took off 4 bases at V and 3 bases at J, with 11 bases between the two ends. This CDR3 has 14 amino acids. The germline gives CDR1 SGDLS, CDR2 YYNGEE. The CDR3 loop is CASSCRVDNQPQHF. CDR3 DNA sequence: TGTGCCAGCAGCTGCAGGGTAGACAATCAGCCCCAGCATTTT.

A single count supports this clonotype. The V call is TRBV20-1, the J call TRBJ2-6; no clear D. The V end was cut by 3 bases, the J end by 0 bases, with 9 bases between. CDR3 length: 15 amino acids. The germline CDR1 and CDR2 sequences are DFQATT and SNEGSKA (reference sequence). CDR3 DNA sequence: TGCAGTGCTAGGGCTGAACCCTCTGGGGCCAACGTCCTGACTTTC. Translated, it gives CSARAEPSGANVLTF.

The V gene is TRBV3-1, the J gene TRBJ2-5, with TRBD2 matching 11 bases. Germline V gene data show CDR1 as LGHDT and CDR2 as YNNKEL (reference sequence). The CDR3 contains 13 residues. V lost 8 bases and J lost 4; bases outside the gene matches: 3. The CDR3 protein is CASGLAGGETQYF. CDR3 coding DNA: TGTGCCAGCGGCCTAGCGGGAGGAGAGACCCAGTACTTC.

This sequence joins TRBV4-1 and TRBJ1-2; 8 bases are shared with TRBD1. This CDR3 comprises 13 residues. CDR1 and CDR2 (germline): MGHRA, YSYEKL. V was clipped by 4 bases and J by 4 bases; unmatched bases: 2. CDR3 nucleotide sequence: TGCGCCAGCAGCCGACAGGGGCCCTATGGCTACACCTTC. This codes for CASSRQGPYGYTF.

This clonotype was recorded a few times. CDR3 residues: CSARGDHSSYEQYF. The CDR3, as DNA: TGCAGTGCTAGGGGGGATCACAGCTCCTACGAGCAGTACTTC. This rearrangement joins TRBV20-1 to TRBJ2-7; D might be TRBD1 or TRBD2, each matching 5 bases. V shed 3 bases and J shed 0 bases, with 12 bases lying between them. In germline, CDR1 is DFQATT, CDR2 SNEGSKA (reference sequence). The CDR3 spans 14 residues.

The genes are TRBV30 and TRBJ1-3; no clear D. The CDR3 is made up of 12 amino acids. The germline V and J ends were trimmed by 0 bases and 5 bases, with 5 bases remaining between them. The germline V gene encodes CDR1 GTSNPN and CDR2 SVGIG (reference sequence). The CDR3 coding sequence is TGTGCCTGGAGTGTACCTCGAAACACCATATATTTT. Protein: CAWSVPRNTIYF.

The chain carries TRBV4-1 and TRBJ1-1, with no clear D. Germline loops: CDR1 MGHRA, CDR2 YSYEKL. The CDR3 loop spans 13 amino acids. V gave up 3 bases and J gave up 2 bases, with 7 bases separating them. The CDR3 sequence is CASSQVVNTEAFF. The CDR3 DNA is TGCGCCAGCAGCCAGGTGGTAAACACTGAAGCTTTCTTT.

The chain joins TRBV4-1 to TRBJ1-2; D is possibly TRBD1 (6 bases). The length of the CDR3 is 14 residues. CDR1 and CDR2 (germline): MGHRA, YSYEKL. V was shortened by 1 base and J by 7 bases, with 13 bases between the two germline ends. This CDR3 is CASSQGAGAGGYTF. CDR3 nucleotide sequence: TGCGCCAGCAGCCAAGGGGCAGGGGCTGGTGGCTACACCTTC.

This chain links TRBV19 with TRBJ1-2; no firm D call. This CDR3 comprises 14 residues. Germline V gene data show CDR1 as LNHDA and CDR2 as SQIVND (reference sequence). V gave up 6 bases and J gave up 0 bases, with 11 bases separating them. CDR3 region: CASREGLTNYGYTF. The DNA for the CDR3 is TGTGCCAGTAGGGAAGGTCTGACTAACTATGGCTACACCTTC.

The DNA of the CDR3 is TGTGCCTGGACCCGGGACAGGGGAACTGAAGCTTTCTTT. Its translation: CAWTRDRGTEAFF. This chain connects TRBV30 to TRBJ1-1; 10 bases are a match to TRBD1. Germline V gene data show CDR1 as GTSNPN and CDR2 as SVGIG (reference sequence). V lost 4 bases and J lost 5; bases outside the gene matches: 4. CDR3 length: 13 amino acids. The variable domain in full, with the rest retrieved from reference TRBV30 and TRBJ1-1, is SQTIHQWPATLVQPVGSPLSLECTVEGTSNPNLYWYRQAAGRGLQLLFYSVGIGQISSEVPQNLSASRPQDRQFILSSKKLLLSDSGFYLCAWTRDRGTEAFFGQGTRLTVV.

This chain links TRBV3-1 with TRBJ1-1, with a possible D match to TRBD1 (6 bases). Germline V lookup: CDR1 LGHDT, CDR2 YNNKEL (reference sequence). V lost 4 bases, J lost 6 bases, and 15 bases lay in between. The CDR3 is 14 residues long. CDR3 DNA sequence: TGTGCCAGCAGCCCTTTACAGGGTAGCCCTGAAGCTTTCTTT. Its protein is CASSPLQGSPEAFF.

The chain couples TRBV29-1 to TRBJ1-1; D gene uncertain. V dropped 5 bases and J dropped 2 bases, with 12 bases sitting between them. The CDR3 is 13 amino acids. Germline values: CDR1 SQVTM, CDR2 ANQGSEA. Here the CDR3 DNA reads TGCAGCGTTACCGACCCGAGTAACACTGAAGCTTTCTTT. Encoded protein: CSVTDPSNTEAFF.

Only one count was recorded for this clonotype. The chain is built from TRBV30 and TRBJ1-5; no reliable D call. V was cut by 2 bases and J by 5 bases, with 13 bases left in between. The CDR3 covers 14 residues. Germline V gives CDR1 GTSNPN, CDR2 SVGIG (reference sequence). CDR3 amino acids: CAWSLMGGDQPQHF. The DNA of the CDR3 is TGTGCCTGGAGTCTAATGGGAGGCGATCAGCCCCAGCATTTT.

The chain joins TRBV28 to TRBJ1-1, with TRBD1 as a possible D gene (6 bases). This CDR3 comprises 14 residues. Germline values: CDR1 MDHEN, CDR2 SYDVKM. Trimming pared 6 bases from V and 4 bases from J, leaving 15 bases between. CDR3 bases: TGTGCCAGCAGGCAACAGGGTCGGCCCACTGAAGCTTTCTTT. Translation gives CASRQQGRPTEAFF.

V is TRBV5-1 and J is TRBJ2-5, with 7 bases matching TRBD2. The CDR3 contains 14 residues. The V gene's germline CDR1 is SGHRS and CDR2 YFSETQ. J lost 7 bases, V lost 4 bases, and 10 bases had no gene match. In nucleotides, the CDR3 is TGCGCCAGCAGCGGAAGGGACTACGAGGGGACCCAGTACTTC. Its translation is CASSGRDYEGTQYF.

The DNA for the CDR3 is TGTGCCAGCAGCCAAGGAGGGACAGCCAACTACGAGCAGTACTTC. This gives the protein CASSQGGTANYEQYF. The chain links TRBV3-1 to TRBJ2-7; 7 bases map to TRBD1. Germline V CDR1 and CDR2: LGHDT, YNNKEL (reference sequence). The CDR3 contains 15 residues. Trimming took 1 base from V and 3 from J; bases not matched to a gene: 6.

The rearrangement joins TRBV12-3 or TRBV12-4 to TRBJ2-2; TRBD1 is a possible D gene (6 bases). The CDR3 contains 14 residues. The V end lost 8 bases, the J end lost 2 bases, and 12 bases lay between the germline ends. This CDR3 reads CASLRGRNTGELFF. CDR3 DNA sequence: TGTGCCAGCCTTAGGGGGAGAAACACCGGGGAGCTGTTTTTT.

V usage is TRBV20-1 and J usage is TRBJ2-5, with D unresolved. Germline lookup yields CDR1 DFQATT and CDR2 SNEGSKA (reference sequence). Trimming removed 0 bases from V and 4 bases from J, with 15 bases in between. The length of the CDR3 is 15 residues. CDR3 loop: CSARDVQVFGETQYF. CDR3 DNA sequence: TGCAGTGCTAGAGATGTTCAGGTTTTTGGAGAGACCCAGTACTTC.

This chain connects TRBV4-1 to TRBJ1-2; possible D gene TRBD1, 5 bases. CDR3 length: 16 amino acids. V lost 0 bases and J lost 2, with 13 bases in between. From germline, CDR1 is MGHRA and CDR2 YSYEKL. CDR3 in amino acids: CASSQDRGRLNYGYTF. DNA of the CDR3: TGCGCCAGCAGCCAAGATCGGGGCAGGCTCAACTATGGCTACACCTTC.

CDR3 DNA: TGCAGTGCTAGACCTCGCCCGTACGCGGGGTCCTACAATGAGCAGTTCTTC. Amino acid sequence: CSARPRPYAGSYNEQFF. V is TRBV20-1 and J is TRBJ2-1; perhaps TRBD2 as D (6 bases). The V end lost 2 bases, the J end lost 1 base, and 18 bases lay between the germline ends. CDR1 and CDR2 from the germline V gene are DFQATT and SNEGSKA (reference sequence). The CDR3 totals 17 residues.

The gene calls are TRBV20-1 and TRBJ2-1; possibly TRBD1 for D (6 bases). This CDR3 contains 15 residues. V was clipped by 1 base and J by 5 bases, with 15 bases between them. Germline V CDR1 and CDR2: DFQATT, SNEGSKA (reference sequence). The CDR3 DNA is TGCAGTGCTAGAGTCCCTTTTCGGGACAACAATGAGCAGTTCTTC. This gives the protein CSARVPFRDNNEQFF.

V gene TRBV7-2 combines with J gene TRBJ2-5, with 11 bases matching TRBD2. CDR3 length: 14 residues. Germline CDR1 is SGHTA and CDR2 is FQGNSA. Losses at the gene ends were 5 bases for V and 5 bases for J; bases not matched to a gene: 4. For the CDR3, the DNA is TGTGCCAGCAGCCCACTAGCGGGAGCGGAGACCCAGTACTTC. It specifies CASSPLAGAETQYF.

The chain couples TRBV29-1 to TRBJ2-4; D call uncertain. The CDR3 has 12 residues. Germline V lookup: CDR1 SQVTM, CDR2 ANQGSEA. V was cut by 4 bases and J by 1 base, with 5 bases left in between. The CDR3 reads CSVVVAKNIQYF. CDR3 nucleotides: TGCAGCGTTGTAGTGGCCAAAAACATTCAGTACTTC. The entire variable domain, with the rest obtained from reference TRBV29-1 and TRBJ2-4, is as follows: SAVISQKPSRDICQRGTSLTIQCQVDSQVTMMFWYRQQPGQSLTLIATANQGSEATYESGFVIDKFPISRPNLTFSTLTVSNMSPEDSSIYLCSVVVAKNIQYFGAGTRLSVL.